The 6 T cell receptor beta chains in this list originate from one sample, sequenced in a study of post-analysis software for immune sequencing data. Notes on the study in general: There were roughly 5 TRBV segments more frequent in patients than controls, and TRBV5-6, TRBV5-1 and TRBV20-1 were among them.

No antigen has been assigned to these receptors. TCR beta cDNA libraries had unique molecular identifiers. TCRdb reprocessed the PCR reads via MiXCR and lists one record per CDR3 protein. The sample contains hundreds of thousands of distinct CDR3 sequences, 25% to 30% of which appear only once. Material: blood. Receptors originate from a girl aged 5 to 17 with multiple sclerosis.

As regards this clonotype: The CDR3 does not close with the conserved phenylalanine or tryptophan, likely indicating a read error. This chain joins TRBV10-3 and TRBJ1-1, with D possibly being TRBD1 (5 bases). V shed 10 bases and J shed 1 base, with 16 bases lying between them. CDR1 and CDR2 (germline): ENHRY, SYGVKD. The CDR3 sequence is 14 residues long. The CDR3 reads CATGRGRGNTEAFL. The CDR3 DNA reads TGTGCCACCGGGAGGGGTAGGGGGAACACTGAAGCTTTCTTA.

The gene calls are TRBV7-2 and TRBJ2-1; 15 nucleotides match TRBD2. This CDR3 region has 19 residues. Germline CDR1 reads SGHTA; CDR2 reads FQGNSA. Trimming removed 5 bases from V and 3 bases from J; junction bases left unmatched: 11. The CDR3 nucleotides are TGTGCCAGCAGCATCACGGGACTAGCGGGAGGCCTCCTCTACAATGAGCAGTTCTTC. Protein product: CASSITGLAGGLLYNEQFF.

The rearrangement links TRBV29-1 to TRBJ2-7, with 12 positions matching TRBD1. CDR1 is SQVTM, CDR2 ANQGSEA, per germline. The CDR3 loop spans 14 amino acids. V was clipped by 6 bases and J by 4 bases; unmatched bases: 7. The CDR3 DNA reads TGCAGCGTCTCGGGACAGGGGGCTAGGTACGAGCAGTACTTC. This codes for CSVSGQGARYEQYF.

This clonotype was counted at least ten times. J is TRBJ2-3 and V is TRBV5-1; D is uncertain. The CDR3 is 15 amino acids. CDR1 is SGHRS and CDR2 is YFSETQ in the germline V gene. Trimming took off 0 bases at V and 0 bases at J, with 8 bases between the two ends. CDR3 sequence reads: CASSLDLPSTDTQYF. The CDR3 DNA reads TGCGCCAGCAGCTTGGATCTTCCTAGCACAGATACGCAGTATTTT.

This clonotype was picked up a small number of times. CDR3 sequence (DNA): TGTGCCATCAGTGAGTCGTTGCGGGGGGTTGGAGAGACCCAGTACTTC. Translated: CAISESLRGVGETQYF. The genes are TRBV10-3 and TRBJ2-5, with 8 bases identical to TRBD2. The V and J ends lost 0 bases and 4 bases, in that order; junction bases with no gene match: 7. CDR3 length: 16 amino acids. Germline CDR1 reads ENHRY; CDR2 reads SYGVKD.

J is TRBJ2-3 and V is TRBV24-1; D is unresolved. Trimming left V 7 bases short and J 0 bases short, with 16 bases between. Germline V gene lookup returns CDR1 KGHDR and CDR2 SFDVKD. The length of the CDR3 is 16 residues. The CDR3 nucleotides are TGTGCCACCAGCCCCGGGCGGAGCACTAGCACAGATACGCAGTATTTT. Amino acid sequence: CATSPGRSTSTDTQYF.